A selection of T cell receptor beta chains follows, all from one sample in a study of control samples from healthy donors and cancer patients. The data were produced by immunoSEQ multiplex PCR, yet TCRdb's version contains in-frame clones alone and is incomplete. The sample includes roughly 59,000 clones, 92% of them seen just once. The sample comprised PBMCs. All receptors derive from a man aged 35 to 55 with colorectal cancer. CDR3s include the opening cysteine and the closing phenylalanine or tryptophan. A D gene is named only where the DNA matches it firmly. The listing skips clone size in some rows; elsewhere it reads once, few, many or a size class.

abundance,j_gene,v_gene,d_gene,len,CDR3nt,CDR3aa
once,TRBJ2-6,TRBV6-5,NA,14,TGTGCCAGCAGGCCAGGGTCTGGGGCCAACGTCCTGACTTTC,CASRPGSGANVLTF
NA,TRBJ1-1,TRBV6-5,NA,14,TGTGCCAGCATTCCCAGCGGGATGAACACTGAAGCTTTCTTT,CASIPSGMNTEAFF
NA,TRBJ1-1,TRBV7-9,NA,15,TGTGCCAGCAGCTTGGACTTGACAGGCGCTTCGGTGGCTTTCTTT,CASSLDLTGASVAFF
NA,TRBJ1-2,TRBV29-1,NA,14,TGCAGCGTTGAAGACGAGGGTACTAACTATGGCTACACCTTC,CSVEDEGTNYGYTF
NA,TRBJ2-1,TRBV7-9,NA,12,TGTGCCAGCAGCTCGCTTAGGAATGAGCAGTTCTTC,CASSSLRNEQFF
once,TRBJ2-3,TRBV6-5,NA,15,TGTGCCAGCAGGATGACAGCTCATGCCACAGATACGCAGTATTTT,CASRMTAHATDTQYF
NA,TRBJ1-2,TRBV7-9,TRBD1,13,TGTGCCAGCAGCTTCGGACAGGGGACTGGCTACACCTTC,CASSFGQGTGYTF
once,TRBJ1-1,TRBV30,NA,15,TGTGCCTGGAGTGTATCGGGGAGGGAAGACACTGAAGCTTTCTTT,CAWSVSGREDTEAFF
NA,TRBJ2-1,TRBV15,NA,15,TGTGCCACCAGCAGGATTACAGGGTACAACAATGAGCAGTTCTTC,CATSRITGYNNEQFF
NA,TRBJ1-2,TRBV9,TRBD1,13,TGTGCCAGCAGCGGGGGGACAGGCTATGGCTACACCTTC,CASSGGTGYGYTF
NA,TRBJ2-7,TRBV3-1/TRBV3-2,NA,14,TGTGCCAGCAGCCTGAAGGCAGGGTCCCCCGAGCAGTACTTC,CASSLKAGSPEQYF
NA,TRBJ2-5,TRBV18,NA,17,TGTGCCAGCTCACCACCGGTCGAGGCTGCGGAGCGGGAGACCCAGTACTTC,CASSPPVEAAERETQYF
NA,TRBJ2-1,TRBV3-1/TRBV3-2,TRBD2,17,TGTGCCAGCAGCCGGACGGTGAGTACTAGCGAATCCAATGAGCAGTTCTTC,CASSRTVSTSESNEQFF
NA,TRBJ1-2,TRBV11-1,NA,13,TGTGCCAGCAGCTTAGAAACCGGCTATGGCTACACCTTC,CASSLETGYGYTF
NA,TRBJ1-4,TRBV30,NA,13,TGTGCCTGGAACGGGGTGGGCGGTGAAAAACTGTTTTTT,CAWNGVGGEKLFF
NA,TRBJ2-2,TRBV6-5,NA,15,TGTGCCAGCAGGAACCGGGGGCGAGTCACCGGGGAGCTGTTTTTT,CASRNRGRVTGELFF
once,TRBJ2-7,TRBV5-4,NA,15,TGTGCCAGCAGCCGGACAGGCGTGGAGGGCTCCGAGCAGTACTTC,CASSRTGVEGSEQYF
once,TRBJ1-3,TRBV27,NA,13,TGTGCCAGCCGCCCGGGGGGTGGAAACACCATATATTTT,CASRPGGGNTIYF
NA,TRBJ2-1,TRBV3-1/TRBV3-2,TRBD2,17,TGTGCCAGCAGCCTCCCAGGCGGGGGGGCCTGGGGGAATGAGCAGTTCTTC,CASSLPGGGAWGNEQFF
NA,TRBJ1-2,TRBV6-5,NA,14,TGTGCCAGCAGTATCCAACCCGCTAACTATGGCTACACCTTC,CASSIQPANYGYTF
few,TRBJ2-5,TRBV5-6,NA,16,TGTGCCAGCAGCTTTTTGGGACACGAAGACCAAGAGACCCAGTACTTC,CASSFLGHEDQETQYF
NA,TRBJ2-5,TRBV27,TRBD2,14,TGTGCCAGCAGATGGACTAGCGATTTTGGGGCCCAGTACTTC,CASRWTSDFGAQYF
NA,TRBJ2-3,TRBV6-1,NA,18,TGTGCCAGCAGTGAAGAAGGTTTGCATACGATTAGCACAGATACGCAGTATTTT,CASSEEGLHTISTDTQYF
NA,TRBJ1-2,TRBV19,NA,13,TGTGCCAGTAGGACGACCCCGGGGAATGGCTACACCTTC,CASRTTPGNGYTF
NA,TRBJ2-7,TRBV5-1,NA,13,TGCGCCAGCAGCACGGCCCCCACCTACGAGCAGTACTTC,CASSTAPTYEQYF
once,TRBJ2-6,TRBV19,NA,15,TGTGCCAGTAGAGGGTTCAGGTCTGGGGCCAACGTCCTGACTTTC,CASRGFRSGANVLTF
NA,TRBJ2-1,TRBV7-3,TRBD2,15,TGTGCCAGCAGCTTAGTACTAGCGGGGGCAGGTGAGCAGTTCTTC,CASSLVLAGAGEQFF
NA,TRBJ2-5,TRBV15,TRBD2,17,TGTGCCACCAGCAGAGGGGGGACTAGCGGGGGCGTGGAGACCCAGTACTTC,CATSRGGTSGGVETQYF
once,TRBJ2-1,TRBV29-1,NA,14,TGCAGCGTTGGAAGGCAGGGGTTTAACAATGAGCAGTTCTTC,CSVGRQGFNNEQFF
NA,TRBJ2-1,TRBV7-3,TRBD2,18,TGTGCCAGCAGCTTAGCGGGGGGGCTCAGTAACTCCTACAATGAGCAGTTCTTC,CASSLAGGLSNSYNEQFF
NA,TRBJ2-1,TRBV9,NA,15,TGTGCCAGCAGCGTAGAGACAGCCTCCTACAATGAGCAGTTCTTC,CASSVETASYNEQFF
NA,TRBJ2-1,TRBV4-2,NA,16,TGTGCCAGCAGCCAAGAAGTTGGGACGCTTAGCAATGAGCAGTTCTTC,CASSQEVGTLSNEQFF
NA,TRBJ1-3,TRBV5-1,NA,14,TGCGCCAGCAGCTCGGGGGGGCCCAGGGACACCATATATTTT,CASSSGGPRDTIYF
NA,TRBJ2-1,TRBV5-1,TRBD1,13,TGCGCCAGCAGCCGGGACAGGGTGGATGAGCAGTTCTTC,CASSRDRVDEQFF
NA,TRBJ1-5,TRBV27,NA,12,TGTGCCAGCAGTCCGCAGGGTCAGCCCCAGCATTTT,CASSPQGQPQHF
once,TRBJ2-7,TRBV4-1,TRBD2,18,TGCGCCAGCAGCCAAGGGGGCGTGCGGGGGGCGGTGTTAGGCGAGCAGTACTTC,CASSQGGVRGAVLGEQYF
NA,TRBJ1-4,TRBV16,TRBD1,15,TGTGCCAGCAGCCCTTTGGACAGGGATGATGAAAAACTGTTTTTT,CASSPLDRDDEKLFF
NA,TRBJ1-4,TRBV5-1,NA,15,TGCGCCAGCAGCCGCCTCCCCGGGGTCGTAGAAAAACTGTTTTTT,CASSRLPGVVEKLFF
NA,TRBJ1-3,TRBV5-1,TRBD1,15,TGCGCCAGCAGTAACGAGGGGGCGGCCGGAAACACCATATATTTT,CASSNEGAAGNTIYF
NA,TRBJ2-5,TRBV11-3,TRBD1,16,TGTGCCAGCAGCCCGCCCCGACAGGGGATGGGAAAGACCCAGTACTTC,CASSPPRQGMGKTQYF
NA,TRBJ2-1,TRBV5-4,NA,13,TGTGCCAGCAGCTTGGGACAGCACAATGAGCAGTTCTTC,CASSLGQHNEQFF
NA,TRBJ2-4,TRBV15,TRBD2,16,TGTGCCACCAGCAGAGATAGCGGGGGAACCAAAAACATTCAGTACTTC,CATSRDSGGTKNIQYF
NA,TRBJ1-1,TRBV5-1,TRBD1,16,TGCGCCAGCAGCTTGGGGGCCGGGACAGATAACACTGAAGCTTTCTTT,CASSLGAGTDNTEAFF
once,TRBJ1-1,TRBV18,NA,13,TGTGCCAGCTCACCAATTGGGGGCACTGAAGCTTTCTTT,CASSPIGGTEAFF
NA,TRBJ2-1,TRBV7-2,NA,12,TGTGCCAGCAGTCCCCAGGGGGGCGCGCAGTTCTTC,CASSPQGGAQFF
NA,TRBJ2-7,TRBV27,TRBD2,16,TGTGCCAGCAGTCGGACTAGCGGGGGGCCCTCCTACGAGCAGTACTTC,CASSRTSGGPSYEQYF
once,TRBJ2-1,TRBV4-2,NA,16,TGTGCCAGCAGCTCCGGGGTTCGAGGCTCCTACAATGAGCAGTTCTTC,CASSSGVRGSYNEQFF
NA,TRBJ2-3,TRBV3-1/TRBV3-2,NA,11,TGTGCCAGCAGCCTCGGGGATACGCAGTATTTT,CASSLGDTQYF
NA,TRBJ2-2,TRBV5-4,TRBD1,16,TGTGCCAGCAGCCAGGGGACAGGGAGGTTATATGGGGAGCTGTTTTTT,CASSQGTGRLYGELFF
NA,TRBJ2-1,TRBV6-5,NA,15,TGTGCCAGCAGTTACGAAGGGGGCTCCTACAATGAGCAGTTCTTC,CASSYEGGSYNEQFF
once,TRBJ1-5,TRBV7-2,NA,16,TGTGCCAGCAGCTTAGCTACCGCGAATAGCAATCAGCCCCAGCATTTT,CASSLATANSNQPQHF